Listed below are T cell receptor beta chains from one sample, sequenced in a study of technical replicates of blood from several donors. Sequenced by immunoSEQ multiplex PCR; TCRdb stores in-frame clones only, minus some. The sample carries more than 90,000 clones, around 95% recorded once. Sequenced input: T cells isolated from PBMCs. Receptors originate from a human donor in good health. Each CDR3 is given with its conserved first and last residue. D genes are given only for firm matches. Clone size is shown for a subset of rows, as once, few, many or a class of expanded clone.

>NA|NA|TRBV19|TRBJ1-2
CASSHRPTQNYGYTF
TGTGCCAGTAGCCACAGACCCACTCAAAACTATGGCTACACCTTC
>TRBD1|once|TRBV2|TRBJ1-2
CASTDGTGLGYTF
TGTGCCAGCACCGATGGGACAGGGTTAGGCTACACCTTC
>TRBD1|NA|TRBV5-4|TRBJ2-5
CASSPGQGGIETQYF
TGTGCCAGCAGCCCGGGACAGGGGGGTATAGAGACCCAGTACTTC
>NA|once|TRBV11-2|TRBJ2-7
CASSLGTGNYEQYF
TGTGCCAGCAGCTTAGGTACAGGCAACTACGAGCAGTACTTC
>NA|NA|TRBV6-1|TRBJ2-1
CASAAGNLEQFF
TGTGCCAGCGCTGCGGGGAATTTAGAGCAGTTCTTC
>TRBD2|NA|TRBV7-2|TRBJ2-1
CASRTAGSGGKSEQFF
TGTGCCAGCAGAACGGCTGGTAGCGGGGGTAAAAGTGAGCAGTTCTTC
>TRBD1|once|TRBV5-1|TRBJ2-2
CASSSGQGDGELFF
TGCGCCAGCAGCTCAGGACAGGGTGATGGGGAGCTGTTTTTT
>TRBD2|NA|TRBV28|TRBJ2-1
CASSLLSPSGAYNEQFF
TGTGCCAGCAGTTTATTGTCACCTAGCGGGGCCTACAATGAGCAGTTCTTC
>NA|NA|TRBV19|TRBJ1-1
CATLAGVGGTEAFF
TGTGCCACCCTCGCCGGGGTAGGGGGCACTGAAGCTTTCTTT
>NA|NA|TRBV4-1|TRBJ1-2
CASSQAEAQGGYGYTF
TGCGCCAGCAGCCAAGCAGAGGCCCAGGGTGGGTATGGCTACACCTTC
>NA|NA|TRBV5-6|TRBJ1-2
CASSRDRIYGYTF
TGTGCCAGCAGCCGAGACAGGATCTATGGCTACACCTTC